The source of this T cell receptor beta chain is a study of PD-1 blockade in mismatch repair-deficient tumors (dated by TCRdb to about 2017). Study-wide context: Between late 2013 and late 2016, approximately 90 consecutive patients with over ten mismatch repair-deficient cancer types, all previously treated and progressing, were enrolled in the trial. Tumor-associated T cell clones in the peripheral blood of patients responding to PD-1 blockade were tracked using deep sequencing of TCR CDR3 regions. What the work shows at the level of the full study, not this receptor alone: After pembrolizumab, tumor-resident clones, which were often undetectable in blood before treatment, expanded rapidly and then contracted, generally ahead of radiologic responses. Three of seven peptides elicited clonal expansion, yielding about 140 unique blood TCRs, about 7 also found in tumor; all positive peptides derived from frameshift mutations.

Notes on this clone: No antigen is known for it. It has no much larger one-base neighbor in the sample; base qualities were not kept.

The library was prepared using the immunoSEQ multiplex PCR assay. Concerning the study's data processing: A clone was classified as neoantigen-specific if the clone expanded significantly in response to the relevant peptide and did not expand significantly in response to any other peptide tested. TCRdb mirrors the immuneACCESS table, restricted to in-frame sequences. Some clones are absent from its copies; in checked studies, under half trace to an unresolved V gene, and the reason for the others is unknown. D and trimming were read from the DNA, whereas the V and J calls and clone size are those reported in that table. The sample yields some 14,000 clones; 85% to 90% were counted once. The ten top clones hold roughly 11% of the sample. The time point tag for this specimen amounts to: identical approximately 10-day culture without peptide (control). For each enrolled patient, mismatch repair deficiency was established using either polymerase chain reaction or immunohistochemistry. TCR sequencing was carried out for a few patients who responded to pembrolizumab therapy. Each of over five ELISpot-reactive candidate neoantigen peptides was used in an approximately ten-day in vitro stimulation prior to TCR sequencing. As the baseline for calculating clone fold-changes, a control culture with no peptide was run in an identical way. The phase II trial prospectively tested pembrolizumab PD-1 blockade in advanced mismatch repair-deficient cancers regardless of tissue of origin.

The V end loses 3 bases and the J end loses 3 bases, and a stretch of 6 bases separates them. The CDR1 and CDR2 encoded by the germline V gene are SGHRS and YFSETQ. The CDR3 numbers 13 residues from cysteine through phenylalanine. Only the CDR3 region is kept as DNA, spanning 39 bases read in frame from base 1. The chain uses TRBV5-1 and TRBJ2-2; no confident D gene assignment can be made. Sample: cells cultured in vitro, taken from a patient treated with pembrolizumab. The source of this sequence is an adult with mismatch repair-deficient cancer. Read as DNA, the sequence is TGCGCCAGCAGCTGGGCGGACACCGGGGAGCTGTTTTTT. Its amino acids are CASSWADTGELFF. With all but the CDR3 taken from the reference TRBV5-1 and TRBJ2-2 genes, the full variable domain is: KAGVTQTPRYLIKTRGQQVTLSCSPISGHRSVSWYQQTPGQGLQFLFEYFSETQRNKGNFPGRFSGRQFSNSRSEMNVSTLELGDSALYLCASSWADTGELFFGEGSRLTVL.